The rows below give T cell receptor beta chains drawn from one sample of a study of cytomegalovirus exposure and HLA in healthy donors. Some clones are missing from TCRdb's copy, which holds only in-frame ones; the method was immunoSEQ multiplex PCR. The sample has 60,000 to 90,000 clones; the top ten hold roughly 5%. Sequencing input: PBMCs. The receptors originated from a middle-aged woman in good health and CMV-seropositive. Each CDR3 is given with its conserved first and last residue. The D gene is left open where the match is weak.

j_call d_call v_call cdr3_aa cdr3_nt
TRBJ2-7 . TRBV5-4 CASRLQPSYEQYF TGTGCCAGCAGGCTACAGCCCTCCTACGAGCAGTACTTC
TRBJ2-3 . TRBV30 CAWNRGTDTQYF TGTGCCTGGAACAGGGGCACAGATACGCAGTATTTT
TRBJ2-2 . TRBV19 CASSPSLFILGEEVPNTGELFF TGTGCCAGCAGTCCGAGTCTCTTCATTCTAGGGGAGGAGGTGCCGAACACCGGGGAGCTGTTTTTT
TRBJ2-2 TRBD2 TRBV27 CASITYKGSASGLLGTGELFF TGTGCCAGCATTACCTATAAGGGCTCGGCTAGCGGGTTACTAGGCACCGGGGAGCTGTTTTTT
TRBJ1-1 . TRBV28 CASSSPGRNTEAFF TGTGCCAGCAGTTCCCCTGGCAGGAACACTGAAGCTTTCTTT
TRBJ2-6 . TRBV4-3 CASSQDHGSSGANVLTF TGCGCCAGCAGCCAAGATCATGGGAGCTCTGGGGCCAACGTCCTGACTTTC
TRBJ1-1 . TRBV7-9 CASSLAPKQGRNTEAFF TGTGCCAGCAGCTTAGCCCCGAAACAGGGACGGAACACTGAAGCTTTCTTT
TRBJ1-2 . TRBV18 CASSPREDGYTF TGTGCCAGCTCACCACGAGAGGATGGCTACACCTTC
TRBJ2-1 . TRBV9 CASSVYSRTVPYNEQFF TGTGCCAGCAGCGTATATAGTAGGACAGTCCCCTACAATGAGCAGTTCTTC
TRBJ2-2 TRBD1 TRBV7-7 CASSKQTGSTGELFF TGTGCCAGCAGCAAACAGACAGGGAGCACCGGGGAGCTGTTTTTT
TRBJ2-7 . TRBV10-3 CAISEATGYPYEQYF TGTGCCATCAGTGAGGCGACAGGTTACCCCTACGAGCAGTACTTC
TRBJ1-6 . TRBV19 CASSQGRGNSPLHF TGTGCCAGTAGTCAAGGAAGGGGTAATTCACCCCTCCACTTT
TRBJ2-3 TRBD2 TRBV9 CASSLIGTSGVDTQYF TGTGCCAGCAGCCTCATCGGGACTAGCGGGGTAGATACGCAGTATTTT
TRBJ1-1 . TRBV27 CASTLRAGVHTEAFF TGTGCCAGCACTCTAAGGGCGGGGGTTCACACTGAAGCTTTCTTT
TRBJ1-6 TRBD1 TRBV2 CASSYRQGSAPYNSPLHF TGTGCCAGCAGTTATCGACAGGGATCCGCGCCCTATAATTCACCCCTCCACTTT
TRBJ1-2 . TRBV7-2 CASSSEKTDYYGYTF TGTGCCAGCAGCTCCGAAAAGACAGACTACTATGGCTACACCTTC
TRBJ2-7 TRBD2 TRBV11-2 CASSQAALAGYEQYF TGTGCCAGCAGCCAAGCGGCACTAGCGGGCTACGAGCAGTACTTC
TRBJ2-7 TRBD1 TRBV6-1 CASSRGQGIYEQYF TGTGCCAGCAGCAGGGGACAGGGAATATACGAGCAGTACTTC
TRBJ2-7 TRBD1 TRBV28 CASSLFTGGFKNYEQYF TGTGCCAGCAGTTTATTCACAGGGGGTTTTAAGAACTACGAGCAGTACTTC
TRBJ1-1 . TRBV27 CASSLSTSTEAFF TGTGCCAGCAGTTTATCTACATCGACTGAAGCTTTCTTT
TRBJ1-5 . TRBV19 CASSPDYFGDTSNQPQHF TGTGCCAGTAGCCCAGATTACTTTGGGGACACGAGCAATCAGCCCCAGCATTTT
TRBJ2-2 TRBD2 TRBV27 CASSLSASGALHTGELFF TGTGCCAGCAGTTTATCGGCTAGCGGGGCCCTCCACACCGGGGAGCTGTTTTTT
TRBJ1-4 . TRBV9 CASSVSGTNEKLFF TGTGCCAGCAGCGTATCCGGAACTAATGAAAAACTGTTTTTT
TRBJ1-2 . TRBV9 CASSVRGEGYGYTF TGTGCCAGCAGCGTGAGAGGGGAGGGATATGGCTACACCTTC
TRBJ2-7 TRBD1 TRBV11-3 CASSPPGQGAYEQYF TGTGCCAGCAGCCCGCCGGGACAGGGGGCTTACGAGCAGTACTTC
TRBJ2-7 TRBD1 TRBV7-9 CASSGTGIGTYEQYF TGTGCCAGCAGCGGGACAGGGATCGGCACCTACGAGCAGTACTTC
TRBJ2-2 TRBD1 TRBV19 CASLQDRDTGELFF TGTGCCAGTCTCCAGGACAGGGACACCGGGGAGCTGTTTTTT
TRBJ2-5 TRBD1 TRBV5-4 CASRDRVGETQYF TGTGCCAGCAGAGACAGGGTGGGGGAGACCCAGTACTTC
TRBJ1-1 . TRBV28 CASSLYGGGGAEAFF TGTGCCAGCAGTTTATATGGTGGGGGGGGCGCTGAAGCTTTCTTT
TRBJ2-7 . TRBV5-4 CASSSGYEQYF TGTGCCAGCAGCTCAGGGTACGAGCAGTACTTC
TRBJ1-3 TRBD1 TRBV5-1 CASSPRGQEGVSGNTIYF TGCGCCAGCAGCCCGAGGGGGCAGGAGGGAGTATCTGGAAACACCATATATTTT
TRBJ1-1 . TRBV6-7 CATQSFPGGEAFF TGTGCCACCCAATCCTTCCCTGGCGGGGAAGCTTTCTTT
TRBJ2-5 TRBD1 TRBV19 CASSLWTGGDQYF TGTGCCAGTAGTCTATGGACAGGGGGCGACCAGTACTTC
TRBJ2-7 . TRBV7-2 CASSSITVGGGPSYEQYF TGTGCCAGCAGCTCCATAACGGTAGGGGGAGGGCCCTCCTACGAGCAGTACTTC
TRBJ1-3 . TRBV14 CASSHPLAGLGNTIYF TGTGCCAGCAGCCATCCACTGGCAGGGCTCGGAAACACCATATATTTT
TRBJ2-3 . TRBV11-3 CASSLASGISTDTQYF TGTGCCAGCAGCTTAGCATCCGGGATCAGCACAGATACGCAGTATTTT
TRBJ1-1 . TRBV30 CAWEQETLNTEAFF TGTGCCTGGGAACAGGAAACCCTTAACACTGAAGCTTTCTTT
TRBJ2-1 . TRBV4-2 CASSQEKGEDEQFF TGTGCCAGCAGCCAAGAGAAGGGGGAAGATGAGCAGTTCTTC
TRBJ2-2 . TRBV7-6 CASSRREAANTGELFF TGTGCCAGCAGCCGCCGAGAGGCGGCGAACACCGGGGAGCTGTTTTTT
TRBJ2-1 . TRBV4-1 CASSQEDQADFSLGQFF TGCGCCAGCAGCCAAGAAGATCAAGCGGATTTCAGTTTAGGGCAGTTCTTC
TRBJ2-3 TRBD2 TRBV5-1 CASSLVAGLTIGSDTQYF TGCGCCAGCAGCTTGGTGGCGGGACTAACTATTGGGTCAGATACGCAGTATTTT
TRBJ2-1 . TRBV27 CASSSSGSYNEQFF TGTGCCAGCAGTTCCAGCGGCTCCTACAATGAGCAGTTCTTC
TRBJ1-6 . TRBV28 CASSLDGKLSYNSPLHF TGTGCCAGCAGTTTGGACGGGAAGCTCTCCTATAATTCACCCCTCCACTTT
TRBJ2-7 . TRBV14 CASRGPRGAGEQYF TGTGCCAGCAGAGGTCCCCGGGGTGCGGGCGAGCAGTACTTC
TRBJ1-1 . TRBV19 CASSPSMNTEAFF TGTGCCAGTAGTCCATCCATGAACACTGAAGCTTTCTTT
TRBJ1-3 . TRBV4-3 CASSQDFRGTTGNTIYF TGCGCCAGCAGCCAAGATTTTAGGGGGACCACTGGAAACACCATATATTTT
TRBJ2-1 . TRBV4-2 CASSQTGGEYNEQFF TGTGCCAGCAGCCAAACAGGAGGGGAATACAATGAGCAGTTCTTC
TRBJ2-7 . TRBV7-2 CASSLIAASYEQYF TGTGCCAGCAGCTTAATCGCGGCCTCCTACGAGCAGTACTTC
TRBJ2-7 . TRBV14 CASSLADEQYF TGTGCCAGCAGTCTAGCCGACGAGCAGTACTTC
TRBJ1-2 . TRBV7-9 CASSLGRGGDRGYTF TGTGCCAGCAGCTTAGGTAGGGGAGGGGATCGCGGCTACACCTTC
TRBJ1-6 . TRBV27 CASSLVWAEYNSPLHF TGTGCCAGCAGTTTGGTGTGGGCAGAATATAATTCACCCCTCCACTTT
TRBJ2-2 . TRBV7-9 CASGSRAGRSGELFF TGTGCCAGTGGTAGTAGGGCAGGGCGTTCCGGGGAGCTGTTTTTT
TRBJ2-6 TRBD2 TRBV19 CASSIRAGDGHSGANVLTF TGTGCCAGTAGTATACGCGCGGGGGACGGACACTCTGGGGCCAACGTCCTGACTTTC
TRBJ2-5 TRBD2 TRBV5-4 CASSLSLGLVETQYF TGTGCCAGCAGCTTGTCCCTGGGACTAGTCGAGACCCAGTACTTC
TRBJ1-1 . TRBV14 CASSQGAGVNTEAFF TGTGCCAGCAGCCAAGGTGCGGGCGTGAACACTGAAGCTTTCTTT
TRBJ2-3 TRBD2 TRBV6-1 CASSEALAGADTQYF TGTGCCAGCAGTGAAGCCCTAGCGGGAGCTGATACGCAGTATTTT
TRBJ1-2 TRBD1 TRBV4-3 CASSLIPARQGLHYGYTF TGCGCCAGCAGCCTCATACCCGCCCGACAGGGGCTTCACTATGGCTACACCTTC
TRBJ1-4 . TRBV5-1 CASSFWAGGEKLFF TGCGCCAGCAGCTTTTGGGCAGGTGGTGAAAAACTGTTTTTT
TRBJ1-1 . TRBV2 CASSEFRGGQANTEAFF TGTGCCAGCAGTGAATTTAGGGGGGGGCAGGCGAACACTGAAGCTTTCTTT